These T cell receptor beta chains were read from a single sample in a study of identical twins. Each CDR3 protein gets one entry after TCRdb re-called the 5' RACE reads with MiXCR. The table shows some 300,000 distinct CDR3 sequences, with around an eighth occurring only once. This sample was also put to use in a study of yellow fever vaccine responses in identical twins.

The specimen was CD8+ T cells sorted from blood. The origin of the receptors is a woman between 18 and 29 years old in good health. The conserved cysteine and the conserved F or W are not part of the CDR3 here.

TRBV5-8	TRBJ2-1	ASSPLRDRVDDEQF
TRBV5-1	TRBJ1-2	ASNPSGRQTNYGYT
TRBV7-9	TRBJ2-1	ASSLSGSVYNEQF
TRBV29-1	TRBJ2-7	SVEEGAVEQY
TRBV20-1	TRBJ2-7	SARGSGLTYEQY
TRBV27	TRBJ1-1	ASSPTEYNTEAF
TRBV7-6	TRBJ2-2	ASSTPGLAGLTGELF
TRBV6-1	TRBJ2-3	ASSEAISGGAETDTQY
TRBV2	TRBJ1-5	ASSEWRDRENQPQH
TRBV7-8	TRBJ2-7	ASSGGAGDEQY
TRBV20-1	TRBJ1-2	SARVSRSGYGYT
TRBV6-4	TRBJ2-2	ASGSTGGHTGELF
TRBV3-1	TRBJ2-5	ASSPRQGYQETQY
TRBV7-9	TRBJ1-5	ASSSDGGGQPQH
TRBV15	TRBJ2-3	ATRGITSGRTDTQY